The 8 T cell receptor beta chains reported below all come from one sample, sequenced in a study of T cell repertoires in cytomegalovirus infection. TCRdb fed the reads into MiXCR, producing one record per CDR3 protein. The profile shows around 280,000 distinct CDR3 sequences, roughly 15% of them singletons. Sequencing was carried out using PBMCs. The receptors originated from a human donor in good health (CMV status not recorded). Some clones in this sample may be carry-over from other donors' samples.

This clonotype showed up many times. This chain connects TRBV6-2 or TRBV6-3 to TRBJ2-7; D is perhaps TRBD1 (6 bases). V shed 2 bases and J shed 0 bases, with 11 bases lying between them. CDR1 MNHEY and CDR2 SVGEGT come from the germline V gene. This CDR3 has 15 residues. CDR3 sequence (DNA): TGTGCCAGCAGTTACGAAGGGACAAGCTCCTACGAGCAGTACTTC. Protein: CASSYEGTSSYEQYF.

This clonotype was seen many times. The chain employs TRBV7-6 and TRBJ1-3; D is unclear. The CDR3 runs 13 residues. V was shortened by 1 base and J by 2 bases, with 3 bases between the two germline ends. The germline gives CDR1 SGHVS, CDR2 FNYEAQ. CDR3 region: CASSLETGNTIYF. Written as DNA, the CDR3 is TGTGCCAGCAGCTTAGAAACTGGAAACACCATATATTTT.

Many counts were recorded for this clonotype. The genes are TRBV7-2 and TRBJ2-7, with 12 positions matching TRBD2. This CDR3 is built from 15 residues. After removal of 5 bases from V and 1 base from J, the junction contained 3 bases not matched to a gene. Germline lookup yields CDR1 SGHTA and CDR2 FQGNSA. CDR3 amino acids: CASSPTSGRSYEQYF. CDR3 bases: TGTGCCAGCAGCCCCACTAGCGGGAGGTCCTACGAGCAGTACTTC.

This clonotype has a count of ten or more. The chain links TRBV7-9 to TRBJ2-3; TRBD2 aligns across 9 bases. Trimming took 3 bases from V and 0 from J; bases not matched to a gene: 7. Germline loops: CDR1 SEHNR, CDR2 FQNEAQ (reference sequence). The CDR3 has 17 residues. The CDR3 reads CASSLPSGTSSTDTQYF. As DNA, the CDR3 is TGTGCCAGCAGCTTGCCTAGCGGGACCTCTAGCACAGATACGCAGTATTTT. Looking up the rest from reference TRBV7-9 and TRBJ2-3 gives the full variable domain: DTGVSQNPRHKITKRGQNVTFRCDPISEHNRLYWYRQTLGQGPEFLTYFQNEAQLEKSRLLSDRFSAERPKGSFSTLEIQRTEQGDSAMYLCASSLPSGTSSTDTQYFGPGTRLTVL.

This clonotype was counted between two and nine times. The chain is built from TRBV5-5 and TRBJ1-2; D unclear. The germline V gene encodes CDR1 SGHKS and CDR2 YYEKEE (reference sequence). The CDR3 runs to 14 residues. V was trimmed by 4 bases and J by 3 bases, leaving 13 bases between them. Here the CDR3 reads CASSHRTRDYGYTF. The CDR3 region has the DNA TGTGCCAGCAGCCATCGGACGCGGGACTATGGCTACACCTTC.

This clonotype was seen a few times. The chain combines TRBV4-1 with TRBJ1-1, with D maybe TRBD1 (6 bases). Per the germline V gene, CDR1 is MGHRA and CDR2 is YSYEKL. V was shortened by 4 bases and J by 7 bases, with 19 bases between the two germline ends. This CDR3 is built from 15 residues. The CDR3 sequence: CASSPPAGGQNEAFF. The DNA for the CDR3 is TGCGCCAGCAGCCCCCCAGCGGGGGGGCAAAATGAAGCTTTCTTT.

This clonotype was seen a handful of times. The chain combines TRBV20-1 with TRBJ2-2; maybe TRBD2 (5 bases). V was pared by 0 bases and J by 0 bases, with 5 bases between. The CDR3 extends over 14 amino acids. Germline V gene lookup returns CDR1 DFQATT and CDR2 SNEGSKA (reference sequence). CDR3 sequence: CSARDSANTGELFF. The DNA of the CDR3 is TGCAGTGCTAGAGATAGCGCGAACACCGGGGAGCTGTTTTTT.

This clonotype was counted a few times. The chain carries TRBV20-1 and TRBJ2-1, with 9 bases lining up with TRBD2. This CDR3 is 15 amino acids long. Unmatched junction bases numbered 11, after V lost 6 bases and J lost 5 bases. Germline CDR1 is DFQATT and CDR2 is SNEGSKA (reference sequence). The CDR3 DNA reads as TGCAGTGCCCATGGCGGGAGGGCCGTCGACAATGAGCAGTTCTTC. Translated: CSAHGGRAVDNEQFF.